This is a list of T cell receptor beta chains from one sample in a study of PD-1 blockade in classical Hodgkin lymphoma. Clones were read by immunoSEQ multiplex PCR, and TCRdb kept only the in-frame ones, dropping some. Here the sample spans more than 90,000 clones, about 77% being singletons. This sample comprised peripheral blood mononuclear cells (PBMCs), obtained before the fourth cycle of nivolumab. The source is a human donor with classical Hodgkin lymphoma. CDR3s include the opening cysteine and the closing phenylalanine or tryptophan. The D gene is left open where the match is weak. Size is stated for part of the rows, as once, few or many counts, or as a class when the clone is expanded.

>TRBV7-9|-|TRBJ1-1|-
TGTGCCAGCAGCCAGGGAGGGGTGGGGACTGAAGCTTTCTTT
CASSQGGVGTEAFF
>TRBV18|-|TRBJ2-7|-
TGTGCCAGCTCACCTAGTCGTGGGGGCGCGGGATGGCACGAGCAGTACTTC
CASSPSRGGAGWHEQYF
>TRBV7-9|TRBD1|TRBJ1-6|few
TGTGCCAGCACCGACGGACAGGGGGTTTCACCCCTCCACTTT
CASTDGQGVSPLHF
>TRBV2|-|TRBJ2-1|-
TGTGCCACCACTATGGAGAGGGGGAGTTACAATGAGCAGTTCTTC
CATTMERGSYNEQFF
>TRBV6-5|-|TRBJ1-1|-
TGTGCCAGCAGAACCATGCCTCGGGGGGGCACTGAAGCTTTCTTT
CASRTMPRGGTEAFF
>TRBV5-1|-|TRBJ2-5|-
TGCGCCAGCAGCCTCGGACCGGCTGGCCAAGAGACCCAGTACTTC
CASSLGPAGQETQYF
>TRBV18|TRBD1|TRBJ1-5|-
TGTGCCAGCTCACCACGACAGGGGGCAGACAATCAGCCCCAGCATTTT
CASSPRQGADNQPQHF
>TRBV28|TRBD2|TRBJ2-7|-
TGTGCCAGCCAAGCGGGAGGGTCCTCCTACGAGCAGTACTTC
CASQAGGSSYEQYF
>TRBV7-9|TRBD1|TRBJ1-2|-
TGTGCCAGCAGCTTCGGGGACAGGCTGGGATGGGGCTACACCTTC
CASSFGDRLGWGYTF
>TRBV9|-|TRBJ1-1|-
TGTGCCAGCAGCTCGAGGGGTTCGGGGGTGACTGAAGCTTTCTTT
CASSSRGSGVTEAFF
>TRBV9|TRBD2|TRBJ2-1|-
TGTGCCAGCAGCTTACTAGCGGGAGACAATGAGCAGTTCTTC
CASSLLAGDNEQFF
>TRBV28|-|TRBJ2-5|-
TGTGCCAGCTGCGGGACACCACCTCAAGAGACCCAGTACTTC
CASCGTPPQETQYF
>TRBV4-1|TRBD1|TRBJ2-2|-
TGCGCCAGCAGCCAATCGGACAGGGGGCTGCGGGGCGGGGAGCTGTTTTTT
CASSQSDRGLRGGELFF
>TRBV7-3|TRBD2|TRBJ2-1|-
TGTGCCAGCAGCCTGGGACTAGCGGGACCTAGCTCCTACAATGAGCAGTTCTTC
CASSLGLAGPSSYNEQFF
>TRBV6-6|TRBD1|TRBJ1-2|-
TGTGCTAGCAGTCCCGGGACAGTCTATGGCTACACCTTC
CASSPGTVYGYTF
>TRBV5-6|-|TRBJ1-1|-
TGTGCCAGCAGCAGAAGGACCTTTGAAGCTTTCTTT
CASSRRTFEAFF
>TRBV6-5|TRBD1|TRBJ1-3|few
TGTGCCAGCAGTCGTACAGGGGTTCCGGGAAACACCATATATTTT
CASSRTGVPGNTIYF
>TRBV4-1|-|TRBJ2-7|-
TGCGCCAGCAGCCAAGATGGGGGGGCACGCTACGAGCAGTACTTC
CASSQDGGARYEQYF
>TRBV7-2|-|TRBJ1-5|-
TGTGCCAGCAGCCGAAAACAGGGCAGCAATCAGCCCCAGCATTTT
CASSRKQGSNQPQHF
>TRBV7-9|-|TRBJ2-7|-
TGTGCCAGCAGCTTAATGATGGGGGTCCTCGCCTACGAGCAGTACTTC
CASSLMMGVLAYEQYF
>TRBV27|TRBD1|TRBJ1-1|once
TGTGCCAGCAGTTTAAGGGAGACAGGGCCCCGCACTGAAGCTTTCTTT
CASSLRETGPRTEAFF
>TRBV7-6|-|TRBJ2-1|many
TGTGCCAGCAGCTTAGGCCGAGGAGTAGGCAATGAGCAGTTCTTC
CASSLGRGVGNEQFF
>TRBV29-1|-|TRBJ2-1|-
TGCAGCGTCCGAGACACCGTTTCCTACAATGAGCAGTTCTTC
CSVRDTVSYNEQFF
>TRBV15|-|TRBJ2-5|-
TGTGCCACCAGCACGATAGCTCGAGAGACCCAGTACTTC
CATSTIARETQYF
>TRBV11-3|-|TRBJ2-5|-
TGTGCCAGCAGCTTAGAGGGGACGGGACAAGAGACCCAGTACTTC
CASSLEGTGQETQYF
>TRBV7-2|-|TRBJ1-2|few
TGTGCCAGCAGCTTAGCCGACCGGGTCACCTCTACCTTC
CASSLADRVTSTF
>TRBV20-1|-|TRBJ2-1|-
TGCAGTGCTAGGGACAATGAGCAGTTCTTC
CSARDNEQFF
>TRBV15|-|TRBJ1-1|once
TGTGCCACCAGCAGAGATAAAGGGCTTAGCACTGAAGCTTTCTTT
CATSRDKGLSTEAFF
>TRBV6-1|TRBD2|TRBJ2-2|-
TGTGCCAGCAGTGCCGCCCCACCGGGACTAGCGGCTGGGGAGCTGTTTTTT
CASSAAPPGLAAGELFF
>TRBV5-1|-|TRBJ2-3|-
TGCGCCAGCAGCGACTATCCCCCGGGCCACCAGGGGAGAGATACGCAGTATTTT
CASSDYPPGHQGRDTQYF
>TRBV5-4|-|TRBJ2-6|-
TGTGCCAGCAGCCTAGGGTTACTCTCTGGGGCCAACGTCCTGACTTTC
CASSLGLLSGANVLTF
>TRBV4-1|-|TRBJ1-5|-
TGCGCCAGCAGCCCCTGGGACGGTATAAATCAGCCCCAGCATTTT
CASSPWDGINQPQHF
>TRBV6-1|TRBD2|TRBJ2-3|once
TGTGCCAGCAGTGAACAGCGGGGTGTATCAGATACGCAGTATTTT
CASSEQRGVSDTQYF